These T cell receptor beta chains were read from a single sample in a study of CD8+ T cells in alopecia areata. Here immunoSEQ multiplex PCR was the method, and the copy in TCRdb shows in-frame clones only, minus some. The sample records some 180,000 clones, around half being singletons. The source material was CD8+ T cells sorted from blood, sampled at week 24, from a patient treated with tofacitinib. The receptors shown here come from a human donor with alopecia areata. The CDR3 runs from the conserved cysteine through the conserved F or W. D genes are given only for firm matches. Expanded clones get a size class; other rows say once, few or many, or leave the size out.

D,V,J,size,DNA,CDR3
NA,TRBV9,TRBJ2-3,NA,TGTGCCAGCAGCGTAGTGGGTATCGAGGCAGATACGCAGTATTTT,CASSVVGIEADTQYF
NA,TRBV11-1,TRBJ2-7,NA,TGTGCCAGCAGCTTAGCCCAAGGGGAGACCTACGAGCAGTACTTC,CASSLAQGETYEQYF
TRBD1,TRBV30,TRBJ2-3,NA,TGTGCCTGGAGTGGTCCGCCCGGGACAGTCTTGACAGATACGCAGTATTTT,CAWSGPPGTVLTDTQYF
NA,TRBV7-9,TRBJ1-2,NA,TGTGCCAGCAGCTTAGCCGCCGTTGGGGGTTCAGAGAATGGCTACACCTTC,CASSLAAVGGSENGYTF
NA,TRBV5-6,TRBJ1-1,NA,TGTGCCAGCAGCTTTTCAGGGGAAGAATCTGAAGCTTTCTTT,CASSFSGEESEAFF
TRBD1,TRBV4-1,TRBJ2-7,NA,TGCGCCAGCAGCCATCCCGGGACAGACTACGAGCAGTACTTC,CASSHPGTDYEQYF
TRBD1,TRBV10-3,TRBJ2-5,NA,TGTGCCATCAGTGAACCCGGGACAGGGAATTCCCTGGACTTC,CAISEPGTGNSLDF
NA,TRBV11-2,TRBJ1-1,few,TGTGCCAGCAGCCCCCAGGGTCGCTTGAACACTGAAGCTTTCTTT,CASSPQGRLNTEAFF
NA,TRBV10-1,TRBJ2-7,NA,TGCGCCAGCACAAGGCAGATGAGCGCCTACGAGCAGTACTTC,CASTRQMSAYEQYF
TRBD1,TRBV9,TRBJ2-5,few,TGTGCCAGCAGCGGGACAGGGGGCGGGGAGACCCAGTACTTC,CASSGTGGGETQYF
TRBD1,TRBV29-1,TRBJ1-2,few,TGCAGCGTTGAATATCGCGGGCAGGGGGTCTATGGCTACACCTTC,CSVEYRGQGVYGYTF
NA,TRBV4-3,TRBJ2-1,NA,TGCGCCAGCAGCCAAGATCGGGGGGCGAATGAGCAGTTCTTC,CASSQDRGANEQFF
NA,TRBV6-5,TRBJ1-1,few,TGTGCCAGCAGTTACGGCGGGTCTGAAGCTTTCTTT,CASSYGGSEAFF
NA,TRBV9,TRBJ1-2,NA,TGTGCCAGCAGCCGGCCAGCTGATGGCTACACCTTC,CASSRPADGYTF
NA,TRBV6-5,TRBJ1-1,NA,TGTGCCAGCAGTTACAAGGACGTCGGAGCTGAAGCTTTCTTT,CASSYKDVGAEAFF
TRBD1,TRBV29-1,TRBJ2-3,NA,TGCAGCGTTGAGACGGGACAGGGACAGTATTTT,CSVETGQGQYF
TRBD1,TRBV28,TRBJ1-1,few,TGTGCCAGCAGTTATACAGGGGACACTGAAGCTTTCTTT,CASSYTGDTEAFF
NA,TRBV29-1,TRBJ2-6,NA,TGCAGCGTTGACCCCGGGACCGAGTCTGGGGCCAACGTCCTGACTTTC,CSVDPGTESGANVLTF
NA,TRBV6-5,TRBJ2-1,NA,TGTGCCAGCAGTTACTGGGGGCAGAGTTACTACAATGAGCAGTTCTTC,CASSYWGQSYYNEQFF
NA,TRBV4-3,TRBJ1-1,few,TGCGCCAGCAGCCAAGTAGAAGGGGACACTGAAGCTTTCTTT,CASSQVEGDTEAFF
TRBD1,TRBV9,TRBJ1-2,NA,TGTGCCAGCAATCACAGGGGGTCCAACTATGGCTACACCTTC,CASNHRGSNYGYTF
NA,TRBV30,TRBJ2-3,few,TGTGCCTGGAGTGTACCCCTCCTAGCCGCAGGGGCAGATACGCAGTATTTT,CAWSVPLLAAGADTQYF
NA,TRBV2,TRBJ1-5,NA,TGTGCCAGCAGCAACGCAAATCAGCCCCAGCATTTT,CASSNANQPQHF
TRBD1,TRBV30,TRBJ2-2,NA,TGTGCCTGGAACCAGGGGGCGAACACCGGGGAGCTGTTTTTT,CAWNQGANTGELFF
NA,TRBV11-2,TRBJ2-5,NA,TGTGCCAGCAGCTTGTCAGGGAGCAAGACCCAGTACTTC,CASSLSGSKTQYF
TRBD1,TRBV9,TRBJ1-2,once,TGTGCCAGCAGCGTAGGGTCAGGGGGTGGCTACACCTTC,CASSVGSGGGYTF
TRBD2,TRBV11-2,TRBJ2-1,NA,TGTGCCAGCAGCTTAGTAGTCGAGCGGGGGGGCCGGGATGAGCAGTTCTTC,CASSLVVERGGRDEQFF
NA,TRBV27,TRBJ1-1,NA,TGTGCCAGCAGTTGGGATGTGGACACTGAAGCTTTCTTT,CASSWDVDTEAFF
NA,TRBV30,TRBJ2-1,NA,TGTGCCTGGAGTGTTTTGGGATACAATGAGCAGTTCTTC,CAWSVLGYNEQFF
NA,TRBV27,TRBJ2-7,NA,TGTGCCAGCAGTTTAGGGGGCAGACGGTACGAGCAGTACTTC,CASSLGGRRYEQYF
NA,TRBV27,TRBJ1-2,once,TGTGCCAGCAGTTTATCGTGGGCGGACTATGGCTACACCTTC,CASSLSWADYGYTF
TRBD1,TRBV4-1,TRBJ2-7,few,TGCGCCAGCAGCCAAGATTACCAGGGGGCCTACGAGCAGTACTTC,CASSQDYQGAYEQYF
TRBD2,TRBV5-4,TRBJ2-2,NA,TGTGCCAGCAGCCAAGCGGAGCGGGGGGGCCGAGGGTCCGGGGAGCTGTTTTTT,CASSQAERGGRGSGELFF
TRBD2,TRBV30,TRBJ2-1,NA,TGTGCCTGGAACAGCGGGGGGGCCTCGAATGAGCAGTTCTTC,CAWNSGGASNEQFF
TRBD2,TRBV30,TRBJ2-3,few,TGTGCCTGGAGTGTACTGAGCGGGGCCACAGATACGCAGTATTTT,CAWSVLSGATDTQYF
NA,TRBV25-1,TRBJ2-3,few,TGTGCCAGCAGTGAATTTACGAGCGGCAGCACAGATACGCAGTATTTT,CASSEFTSGSTDTQYF
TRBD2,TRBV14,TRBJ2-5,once,TGTGCCAGCAGCCAAGAATGGGTGGGACTAGCGGGGCAAGAGACCCAGTACTTC,CASSQEWVGLAGQETQYF
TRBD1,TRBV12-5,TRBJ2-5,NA,TGTGCTAGTGGTTCGTCGACAGGGGCGCGGGTAGAGACCCAGTACTTC,CASGSSTGARVETQYF
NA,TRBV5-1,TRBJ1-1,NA,TGCGCCAGCAGCCCTTCGGACGGGAACACTGAAGCTTTCTTT,CASSPSDGNTEAFF
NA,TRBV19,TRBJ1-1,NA,TGTGCCAGTAGTATAAGTCAGGGCGGTAGCACTGAAGCTTTCTTT,CASSISQGGSTEAFF
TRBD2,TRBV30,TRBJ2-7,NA,TGTGCCGGGACATTAGCGGGGGCAGACTACGAGCAGTACTTC,CAGTLAGADYEQYF
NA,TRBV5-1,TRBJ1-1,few,TGCGCCAGCAGCTTGGGGGGAGACACTGAAGCTTTCTTT,CASSLGGDTEAFF
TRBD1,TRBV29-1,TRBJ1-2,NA,TGCAGCGTGGGGCAGGGGGCGGGCTACACCTTC,CSVGQGAGYTF
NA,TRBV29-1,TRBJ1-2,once,TGCAGCGTTGACAGAAGAAATGGCTACACCTTC,CSVDRRNGYTF
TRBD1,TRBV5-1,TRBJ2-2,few,TGCGCCAGCAGCTTTAATACTTATGATCGTTTGACAGGGAGTCTATCCACCGGGGAGCTGTTTTTT,CASSFNTYDRLTGSLSTGELFF
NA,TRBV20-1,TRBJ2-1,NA,TGCAGTGCTAATGATGGTAATGAGCAGTTCTTC,CSANDGNEQFF
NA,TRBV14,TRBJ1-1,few,TGTGCCAGCAGCCAAGTCCCGGGATTGAATCCGGAGAACACTGAAGCTTTCTTT,CASSQVPGLNPENTEAFF
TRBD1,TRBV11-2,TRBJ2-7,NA,TGTGCCAGCAGCCCGGGGACAGTCTACGAGCAGTACTTC,CASSPGTVYEQYF
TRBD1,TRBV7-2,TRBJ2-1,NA,TGTGCCAGCAGCTTAAGAACAGGGGTAGGCAATGAGCAGTTCTTC,CASSLRTGVGNEQFF
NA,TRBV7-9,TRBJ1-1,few,TGTGCCAGCAGCTTAGGCAGCAACACTGAAGCTTTCTTT,CASSLGSNTEAFF
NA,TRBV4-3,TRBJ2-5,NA,TGCGCCAGCAGCCAAGATCGGCGCGGGGGGACAGGAGAGACCCAGTACTTC,CASSQDRRGGTGETQYF
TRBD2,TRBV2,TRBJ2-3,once,TGTGCCAGCAAGAGCGGGGGGTACTCTAGCACAGATACGCAGTATTTT,CASKSGGYSSTDTQYF